This T cell receptor beta chain was found in a study of blood T cells in healthy people across ages (dated by TCRdb to 2014 to 2015). For the study in its entirety: In model experiments, template switching captured about one uniquely barcoded TCR beta cDNA molecule for every two T cells. Using deep sequencing normalized with unique cDNA molecular identifiers, the study measured how TCR beta repertoire diversity changes with age. The donors were divided into four age groups: young (average around 16 years), middle-aged (about 40), aged (approximately 62) and long-lived (82). To avoid experimental bias, donors of different ages were randomly spread across the sequencing lanes. For two donors (one aged 18 to 30 and one aged 80 or older), the study analyzed two additional independent replicas of 1 million unique cDNA reads from the same blood draw.

Library method: 5' RACE. TCRdb records Illumina HiSeq 2500 as the sequencer. A second PCR of roughly 7 to 11 cycles was performed with a sample-barcoded 5' primer and a J-beta primer mix. A template-switch 5' adaptor carrying 12 random nucleotides introduced a unique molecular identifier onto each TCR beta cDNA molecule. Each sample yielded at least 3 million CDR3-containing paired-end reads. First-strand cDNA was synthesized from all RNA with the Mint cDNA synthesis kit, primed by a TRBC-specific oligonucleotide. Following uracil-DNA glycosylase treatment, all cDNA underwent a first 18-cycle PCR with the universal primers M1SS and BC2_uni_R. The published analysis was carried out like this. Normalization of each sample was performed by random selection of 1 million high-quality reads, each carrying a distinct molecular identifier. Reads sharing molecular identifiers were discarded rather than binned into consensus sequences. CDR3 identification, clonotype clustering and error correction used MiTCR with a Q25 quality threshold and the strictest error-elimination algorithm. A nonparametric unseen species model using Euler transformation provided a lower-bound estimate of total TCR beta diversity. In-frame beta chains were kept once TCRdb had trimmed the public reads at Q25 with fastp and called clones with MiXCR. Records with the same CDR3 protein are collapsed into one entry carrying the most frequent genes and DNA. The V and J calls here are based on TCRdb, not the publication. This sample gives some 690,000 distinct CDR3 sequences in total; 22% of them show up just once. The ten top clones hold roughly a fifth of the sample.

A remark on this clonotype: The antigen this receptor binds is unknown. Per-base quality was not reported, and no clone a single base away is much larger than it.

The CDR3, from cysteine to phenylalanine, totals 14 residues. CDR3 DNA is the only sequence kept; it has 42 bases, read in frame from the first base. V loses 6 bases, J loses 7 bases, and the germline ends lie 16 bases apart. Donors were around 37 systemically healthy Caucasian individuals from Russia aged roughly 6 to 90 years. Each donor gave about 9.8 milliliters of peripheral blood, drawn into EDTA-treated Vacutainer tubes. PBMCs were isolated by Ficoll-Paque density-gradient centrifugation, with at least 6 million obtained per sample. Total RNA was extracted from PBMCs with Trizol reagent, with at least 5 micrograms obtained per sample. For every donor, an aliquot of PBMCs went through flow cytometry to measure the percentages of naive CD45RAhigh/CD27high T cells. What the work shows at the level of the full study, not this receptor alone: Because donor CMV infection status was unknown, age-related changes in expanded clonotypes were potentially confounded. Estimates of total diversity based on one million sequenced T cells were regarded as lower bounds and as underestimates. There was a strong correlation between observed TCR beta diversity and the percentage of naive T cells measured by flow cytometry. Since profiling was done on bulk unsorted PBMCs, naive and antigen-experienced compartments could not be conclusively compared. As age increased, observed TCR beta diversity per million T cells dropped in a roughly linear way, and a significant reduction was already evident by age 40. The long-lived group showed more naive CD4+ T cells, fewer expanded clones and increased TCR diversity than the aged group, suggesting age selection.

The TCR originated in a man aged 70-80 years in good health. Sequencing was performed on blood. Rearrangement joined TRBV12-3 or TRBV12-4 to TRBJ1-5, with the D segment identity uncertain. CDR3 region: CASSSWGTRQPQHF. The nucleotides are TGTGCCAGCAGCTCCTGGGGTACGAGGCAGCCCCAGCATTTT.